This TCR beta chain is drawn from a study of shared T cell receptors in the human thymus. Assay used: immunoSEQ multiplex PCR; TCRdb lists only in-frame clones, some missing. The table shows 650,000 to 950,000 clones, with approximately 85% occurring only once. There are 15 residues in the CDR3. Trimming took 3 bases from V and 3 from J, leaving 15 bases between them. Germline V CDR1 and CDR2: SGHNT, YYREEE (reference sequence). These same data were also listed under a study on human thymus T cells. Turning to that study: Resections were taken during corrective heart surgery, and the thymus tissue came from these. Unrelated individuals were reported by related research to share highly overlapping thymic repertoires.

The TCR was taken from a girl under three years old with a congenital heart defect. Material: thymocytes. The chain is built from TRBV5-4 and TRBJ2-5; no clear D. The CDR3 nucleotides read TGTGCCAGCAGCTGTCCGGAGAGAGGCGAAGAGACCCAGTACTTC. Translated, it gives CASSCPERGEETQYF. The complete variable domain, with remaining parts taken from reference TRBV5-4 and TRBJ2-5, reads ETGVTQSPTHLIKTRGQQVTLRCSSQSGHNTVSWYQQALGQGPQFIFQYYREEENGRGNFPPRFSGLQFPNYSSELNVNALELDDSALYLCASSCPERGEETQYFGPGTRLLVL.